This T cell receptor (beta chain) originates from a study of T cell responses to AZD1222 COVID-19 vaccine. V lost 0 bases, J lost 6 bases, and 14 bases lay in between. The CDR3 covers 15 residues. CDR1 MNHEY and CDR2 SVGAGI come from the germline V gene. Sequenced by immunoSEQ multiplex PCR; TCRdb stores in-frame clones only, minus some. The table lists over 85,000 clones, 88% of them singletons, with 15% to 20% in the top ten. Concerning this clone itself: What it recognizes is unknown.

Study results and caveats: Clonal diversity may have been underestimated, and the donors were mostly white British, with more females than males. Unmutated variant regions reportedly attract nearly half of all spike-specific TCRs.

Here the sequenced sample was peripheral blood, taken 28 days after the second AZD1222 dose. The chain is built from TRBV6-5 and TRBJ1-2; D gene uncertain. This clonotype was sampled from an adult who received the AZD1222 COVID-19 vaccine. CDR3: CASSYSRIDGHGYTF. As DNA, the CDR3 is TGTGCCAGCAGTTACTCGAGAATAGACGGCCATGGCTACACCTTC.